Presented here are 11 T cell receptor beta chains from one specimen sequenced in a study of CD8 T cells in Susac syndrome (dated by TCRdb to the late 2010s). The library was prepared using the immunoSEQ multiplex PCR assay. RNA was extracted using the RNeasy kit, and about 0.5 to 1 microgram was reverse transcribed with random hexamers. The raw public data were reprocessed by TCRdb itself: fastp quality trimming at Q25, MiXCR clonotype calling, in-frame beta chains only. Rows are unified per CDR3 protein, each entry keeping the most common DNA and genes. The sample records some 120,000 distinct CDR3 sequences, about 93% of which are singletons. Clones ranked in the top ten supply 0.095% to 0.1% of the sample. The specimen sequenced was CD4+ T cells from PBMCs. These TCRs come from a human donor in good health.

The chain links TRBV7-8 to TRBJ1-1; TRBD1 matches 7 bases. The CDR3 covers 13 residues. From germline, CDR1 is SGHVS and CDR2 FQNEAQ. Trimming at V came to 4 bases and at J to 2 bases, leaving 1 base not matched to a gene. CDR3 sequence (DNA): TGTGCCAGCAGCTCAGGGGGAAACACTGAAGCTTTCTTT. Translated: CASSSGGNTEAFF. The whole variable domain, remainder taken from reference TRBV7-8 and TRBJ1-1, is GAGVSQSPRYKVAKRGQDVALRCDPISGHVSLFWYQQALGQGPEFLTYFQNEAQLDKSGLPSDRFFAERPEGSVSTLKIQRTQQEDSAVYLCASSSGGNTEAFFGQGTRLTVV.

This chain connects TRBV4-1 to TRBJ2-7; the D gene is possibly TRBD1 (5 bases). Germline CDR1 reads MGHRA; CDR2 reads YSYEKL. The CDR3 has 16 residues. V was clipped by 0 bases and J by 2 bases, with 14 bases between them. CDR3 nucleotide sequence: TGCGCCAGCAGCCAAGAAAACTTGGCAGGGACCTACGAGCAGTACTTC. Protein: CASSQENLAGTYEQYF.

This rearrangement joins TRBV20-1 to TRBJ2-3, with 8 bases matching TRBD2. Germline lookup yields CDR1 DFQATT and CDR2 SNEGSKA (reference sequence). The CDR3 is 15 residues long. Germline trimming cut 2 bases from V and 6 bases from J; bases unmatched to any gene: 10. CDR3 sequence (DNA): TGCAGTGCTAGATCGAGCGGGAGTAATGATGATACGCAGTATTTT. Translation gives CSARSSGSNDDTQYF.

V usage is TRBV20-1 and J usage is TRBJ2-1, with TRBD2 matching over 9 bases. Germline CDR1 and CDR2: DFQATT and SNEGSKA (reference sequence). V was clipped by 5 bases and J by 8 bases; unmatched bases: 16. The CDR3 is 16 residues long. The CDR3 spells CSARRASGMKYDEQFF. The CDR3 coding sequence is TGCAGTGCTCGAAGGGCTAGCGGGATGAAGTACGATGAGCAGTTCTTC.

This chain joins TRBV29-1 and TRBJ2-7; 11 nucleotides match TRBD1. The CDR3 is 13 residues long. Germline V gene data show CDR1 as SQVTM and CDR2 as ANQGSEA. V trimming: 4 bases; J trimming: 3 bases; junction bases outside the gene matches: 2. This CDR3 reads CSVVDRGLYEQYF. CDR3 bases: TGCAGCGTTGTGGACAGGGGGCTCTACGAGCAGTACTTC.

CDR3 DNA sequence: TGTGCCAGCAGCTCCCCGGGACAGGGGGCCAACGTCCTGACTTTC. Translated, it gives CASSSPGQGANVLTF. The V call is TRBV3-1, the J call TRBJ2-6, with 7 bases lining up with TRBD1. CDR1 and CDR2 (germline): LGHDT, YNNKEL (reference sequence). CDR3 length: 15 residues. The V gene end was trimmed by 5 bases and the J gene end by 4 bases; junction bases not matched to a gene: 5. The full variable domain, rest sourced from reference TRBV3-1 and TRBJ2-6, is DTAVSQTPKYLVTQMGNDKSIKCEQNLGHDTMYWYKQDSKKFLKIMFSYNNKELIINETVPNRFSPKSPDKAHLNLHINSLELGDSAVYFCASSSPGQGANVLTFGAGSRLTVL.

The genes are TRBV5-1 and TRBJ1-2; 8 nucleotides align to TRBD1. Germline trimming cut 3 bases from V and 3 bases from J; bases unmatched to any gene: 7. Germline loops: CDR1 SGHRS, CDR2 YFSETQ. The CDR3 loop spans 15 amino acids. The CDR3 loop is CASSSGQGYYYGYTF. In nucleotides, the CDR3 is TGCGCCAGCAGCTCAGGACAGGGATATTACTATGGCTACACCTTC. Full variable domain (outside the CDR3, taken from reference TRBV5-1 and TRBJ1-2): KAGVTQTPRYLIKTRGQQVTLSCSPISGHRSVSWYQQTPGQGLQFLFEYFSETQRNKGNFPGRFSGRQFSNSRSEMNVSTLELGDSALYLCASSSGQGYYYGYTFGSGTRLTVV.

The chain carries TRBV7-2 and TRBJ2-7, with D possibly matching TRBD1 (6 bases). CDR3 length equals 14 residues. V lost 5 bases, J lost 7 bases, and 18 bases lay in between. Germline lookup yields CDR1 SGHTA and CDR2 FQGNSA. The CDR3 here is CASSRPGTGYEQYF. The DNA of the CDR3 is TGTGCCAGCAGCCGCCCGGGAACAGGGTATGAGCAGTACTTC.

The chain is built from TRBV29-1 and TRBJ2-7; tentative D call: TRBD1 (5 bases). This CDR3 has 13 amino acids. Germline V gene lookup returns CDR1 SQVTM and CDR2 ANQGSEA. V was cut by 4 bases and J by 0 bases, with 10 bases left in between. CDR3 residues: CSVGTGTSYEQYF. CDR3 DNA sequence: TGCAGCGTTGGAACAGGCACCTCCTACGAGCAGTACTTC.

V usage is TRBV5-6 and J usage is TRBJ2-3; TRBD1 is a possible D gene (5 bases). The V and J ends lost 4 bases and 6 bases respectively, with 12 bases between them. From germline, CDR1 is SGHDT and CDR2 YYEEEE. The CDR3 totals 13 residues. The CDR3 DNA follows: TGTGCCAGCAGCCGTAAGAAGGGGGATACGCAGTATTTT. It translates to CASSRKKGDTQYF.

The V call is TRBV6-2 or TRBV6-3, the J call TRBJ2-7, with D perhaps matching TRBD2 (6 bases). V was shortened by 3 bases and J by 5 bases, with 14 bases between the two germline ends. In germline, CDR1 is MNHEY, CDR2 SVGEGT. CDR3 length: 14 amino acids. In DNA, the CDR3 is TGTGCCAGCAGTTATACCGGGACTGCGAACGAGCAGTACTTC. It codes for CASSYTGTANEQYF.